Below, 29 T cell receptor beta chains from the same sample are listed, as sequenced in a study of T cell changes during pregnancy in multiple sclerosis. Profiled with immunoSEQ multiplex PCR; TCRdb holds only in-frame clones, not every one. The data contain 40,000 to 55,000 clones, 90% of them singletons. The sequences come from peripheral blood, collected in the first trimester of pregnancy. The source is a female donor in good health, enrolled as a control in a pregnancy study.

The chain combines TRBV19 with TRBJ2-7; D might be TRBD1 (6 bases). V was clipped by 3 bases and J by 5 bases, with 8 bases between them. The germline V gene has CDR1 LNHDA and CDR2 SQIVND (reference sequence). CDR3 size: 12 residues. CDR3: CASSIAGDEQYF. CDR3 DNA sequence: TGTGCCAGTAGTATTGCAGGGGACGAGCAGTACTTC.

The V gene is TRBV5-6, the J gene TRBJ2-1; no definite D call. Trimming took off 0 bases at V and 10 bases at J, with 5 bases between the two ends. The V gene's germline CDR1 is SGHDT and CDR2 YYEEEE. The CDR3 contains 11 residues. This CDR3 reads CASSLEREQFF. CDR3 nucleotide sequence: TGTGCCAGCAGCTTGGAGAGGGAGCAGTTCTTC.

V usage is TRBV6-4 and J usage is TRBJ2-7, with 7 bases lining up with TRBD2. The CDR3 contains 14 residues. The germline CDR1 and CDR2 sequences are MRHNA and SNTAGT. V dropped 4 bases and J dropped 7; count of bases not matched to a gene: 10. The CDR3 sequence is CASSGLAVLGEQYF. The CDR3 coding sequence is TGTGCCAGCAGTGGGCTAGCGGTCCTGGGGGAGCAGTACTTC.

The rearrangement joins TRBV20-1 to TRBJ1-1; TRBD1 agrees at 7 bases. Germline V gives CDR1 DFQATT, CDR2 SNEGSKA (reference sequence). There are 11 residues in the CDR3. CDR3 nucleotide sequence: TGCAGCCCCCAGGGGGACACTGAAGCTTTCTTT. It encodes CSPQGDTEAFF.

This chain connects TRBV6-1 to TRBJ2-5; the match to TRBD2 covers 16 bases. The germline gives CDR1 MNHNS, CDR2 SASEGT. The V segment lost 3 bases and the J segment 4 bases; nucleotides outside the gene matches: 2. This CDR3 region has 16 residues. This CDR3 is CASSEGLAGGGETQYF. The DNA for the CDR3 is TGTGCCAGCAGTGAGGGACTAGCGGGGGGGGGAGAGACCCAGTACTTC.

V gene TRBV10-1 combines with J gene TRBJ1-4; 8 bases are shared with TRBD1. CDR3 length: 14 amino acids. Germline V gives CDR1 WNHNN, CDR2 SYGVQD (reference sequence). V shed 8 bases, J shed 5 bases, and the junction held 7 bases outside the gene matches. CDR3 region: CASPSGGANEKLFF. Written as DNA, the CDR3 is TGCGCCAGCCCATCAGGGGGCGCCAATGAAAAACTGTTTTTT.

J is TRBJ2-1 and V is TRBV7-2; TRBD2 agrees at 8 bases. Trimming took 4 bases from V and 7 from J; bases not matched to a gene: 9. The CDR3 totals 15 residues. Germline lookup yields CDR1 SGHTA and CDR2 FQGNSA. CDR3 in amino acids: CASSSFAGGRNEQFF. The CDR3 DNA reads TGTGCCAGCAGCTCCTTCGCGGGGGGCCGAAATGAGCAGTTCTTC.

The chain carries TRBV4-3 and TRBJ2-6, with 7 bases identical to TRBD1. V lost 0 bases, J lost 4 bases, and 9 bases stayed unmatched. The CDR3 runs to 18 residues. The germline V gene encodes CDR1 LGHNA and CDR2 YSLEER. The CDR3 region is CASSQEGTATAGANVLTF. The CDR3 DNA is TGCGCCAGCAGCCAAGAAGGGACAGCAACCGCAGGGGCCAACGTCCTGACTTTC.

The V and J genes are TRBV19 and TRBJ1-6; D unclear. V lost 1 base and J 1 base, leaving 5 bases between the germline ends. This CDR3 comprises 15 residues. The germline CDR1 and CDR2 sequences are LNHDA and SQIVND (reference sequence). Here the CDR3 DNA reads TGTGCCAGTAGTATAGCCAGGTCCTATAATTCACCCCTCCACTTT. Its translation is CASSIARSYNSPLHF.

The chain uses TRBV2 and TRBJ1-2, with D uncertain. The germline V gene encodes CDR1 SNHLY and CDR2 FYNNEI. The V and J ends lost 1 base and 8 bases respectively, with 17 bases between them. The CDR3 runs 15 residues. CDR3 bases: TGTGCCAGCAGTGAAGAGGTTGACTCCCTGTCGGGCTACACCTTC. It specifies CASSEEVDSLSGYTF.

This clone was counted a single time. The V gene is TRBV18, the J gene TRBJ2-2; 10 bases agree with TRBD2. The trim removed 6 bases at V and 3 bases at J, leaving 4 bases unmatched. CDR3 length: 15 amino acids. Germline lookup yields CDR1 KGHSH and CDR2 LQKENI. The CDR3 DNA reads as TGTGCCAGCTCGGGTCTAGCGGGGGACACCGGGGAGCTGTTTTTT. Translation: CASSGLAGDTGELFF.

The J gene is TRBJ2-3, the V gene TRBV5-4, with TRBD2 identical over 13 bases. Germline CDR1 reads SGHNT; CDR2 reads YYREEE (reference sequence). J was trimmed by 5 bases and V by 5 bases; bases with no gene match: 5. The CDR3 spans 15 residues. CDR3 loop: CASSLRTSGGDTQYF. The CDR3 bases are TGTGCCAGCAGTCTGAGGACTAGCGGGGGAGATACGCAGTATTTT.

The chain has TRBV5-6 and TRBJ2-7; D might be TRBD2 (6 bases). Germline V gene lookup returns CDR1 SGHDT and CDR2 YYEEEE. The CDR3 consists of 13 residues. V was clipped by 1 base and J by 6 bases, with 11 bases between them. This CDR3 reads CASSLPGAGEQYF. The CDR3 bases are TGTGCCAGCAGCTTGCCGGGAGCCGGCGAGCAGTACTTC.

CDR3 region: CASSNRQQGSTDTQYF. In DNA, the CDR3 is TGTGCCAGCAGTAACCGACAACAGGGGAGCACAGATACGCAGTATTTT. The chain uses TRBV6-6 and TRBJ2-3; 7 bases are a match to TRBD1. Looked up from germline, CDR1 is MNHNY and CDR2 is SVGAGI (reference sequence). The CDR3 length is 16 residues. J gave up 0 bases and V 5 bases, and 8 bases lay outside the gene matches.

The chain is built from TRBV7-9 and TRBJ2-7; 7 nucleotides line up with TRBD1. V lost 4 bases and J lost 5; bases outside the gene matches: 14. Germline CDR1 and CDR2: SEHNR and FQNEAQ (reference sequence). CDR3 length: 16 residues. The CDR3 nucleotides are TGTGCCAGCAGCTCCCAGGGGGTTGGTGCGAGACACGAGCAGTACTTC. As protein: CASSSQGVGARHEQYF. Combining the CDR3 with reference TRBV7-9 and TRBJ2-7 gives the whole variable domain DTGVSQNPRHKITKRGQNVTFRCDPISEHNRLYWYRQTLGQGPEFLTYFQNEAQLEKSRLLSDRFSAERPKGSFSTLEIQRTEQGDSAMYLCASSSQGVGARHEQYFGPGTRLTVT.

This chain links TRBV2 with TRBJ1-2, with D possibly TRBD1 on 5 matching bases. The V gene lost 9 bases and the J gene lost 8 bases, with 25 bases spanning the gap. Germline CDR1 reads SNHLY; CDR2 reads FYNNEI. This CDR3 is built from 15 residues. Written as DNA, the CDR3 is TGTGCCAGTTTTTATGCGGCAACCGGGACTGGAGGCTACACCTTC. Translated: CASFYAATGTGGYTF.

The chain is built from TRBV27 and TRBJ2-2; D is possibly TRBD1 (5 bases). CDR1 is MNHEY, CDR2 SMNVEV, per germline (reference sequence). The V and J ends lost 5 bases and 1 base respectively, with 8 bases between them. The CDR3 sequence is 14 residues long. In DNA form, the CDR3 reads TGTGCCAGCAGTCGAGGACAGAACACCGGGGAGCTGTTTTTT. Translating it yields CASSRGQNTGELFF.

The CDR3 nucleotides read TGCGCCAGCATTAAGGGGAAACAGGGGGCAGAGTCCGGGGAGCTGTTTTTT. Protein product: CASIKGKQGAESGELFF. The V call is TRBV5-1, the J call TRBJ2-2, with 9 nucleotides matching TRBD1. V dropped 6 bases and J dropped 6; count of bases not matched to a gene: 15. The germline gives CDR1 SGHRS, CDR2 YFSETQ. The CDR3 spans 17 residues.

V gene TRBV13 combines with J gene TRBJ1-1; D is perhaps TRBD1 (5 bases). V was cut by 3 bases and J by 4 bases, with 15 bases left in between. This CDR3 has 15 residues. Germline V CDR1 and CDR2: PRHDT, FYEKMQ (reference sequence). Written as DNA, the CDR3 is TGTGCCAGCAGCTTGGTCCAGGGTTGGGTCACTGAAGCTTTCTTT. The encoded protein is CASSLVQGWVTEAFF.

This clone was observed a handful of times. The V call is TRBV6-5, the J call TRBJ2-6, with D hard to call. The V and J ends lost 2 bases and 4 bases respectively, with 12 bases between them. From germline, CDR1 is MNHEY and CDR2 SVGAGI. The CDR3 sequence is 16 residues long. The CDR3 is CASSYRHSAGANVLTF. The DNA of the CDR3 is TGTGCCAGCAGTTACCGACACTCCGCCGGGGCCAACGTCCTGACTTTC.

This clone has only a few counts. V gene TRBV5-1 combines with J gene TRBJ1-1; D remains unclear. Trimming cost V 4 bases and J 4 bases, with 8 bases left between them. This CDR3 comprises 12 residues. From germline, CDR1 is SGHRS and CDR2 YFSETQ. CDR3 residues: CASSPRGTEAFF. The CDR3 DNA is TGCGCCAGCAGCCCGCGAGGCACTGAAGCTTTCTTT.

The V call is TRBV7-9, the J call TRBJ2-5, with TRBD2 matching 11 bases. CDR3 size: 14 residues. Per the germline V gene, CDR1 is SEHNR and CDR2 is FQNEAQ (reference sequence). The trim removed 8 bases at V and 5 bases at J, leaving 7 bases unmatched. CDR3 residues: CASVTSGGIETQYF. CDR3 bases: TGTGCCAGCGTTACTAGCGGGGGAATTGAGACCCAGTACTTC.

CDR3 sequence: CASSVLGQGSTEAFF. CDR3 bases: TGTGCCAGCAGCGTACTAGGTCAGGGAAGCACTGAAGCTTTCTTT. The chain carries TRBV9 and TRBJ1-1, with a tentative D call TRBD1 (5 bases). V dropped 1 base and J dropped 4 bases, with 14 bases sitting between them. Germline values: CDR1 SGDLS, CDR2 YYNGEE. This CDR3 is 15 amino acids long.

V is TRBV30 and J is TRBJ1-1; 11 nucleotides agree with TRBD1. This CDR3 spans 14 amino acids. Trimming at V came to 5 bases and at J to 6 bases, leaving 8 bases not matched to a gene. Germline lookup yields CDR1 GTSNPN and CDR2 SVGIG (reference sequence). CDR3 sequence reads: CAWDPGQGVSEAFF. The CDR3 nucleotides are TGTGCCTGGGATCCGGGACAGGGGGTCTCTGAAGCTTTCTTT.

J is TRBJ2-7 and V is TRBV19, with 8 bases fitting TRBD1. CDR3 length: 14 residues. Looked up from germline, CDR1 is LNHDA and CDR2 is SQIVND (reference sequence). The V segment lost 5 bases and the J segment 4 bases; nucleotides outside the gene matches: 7. The CDR3 nucleotides are TGTGCCAGTAGTGCTCCGGGACAGGAGTACGAGCAGTACTTC. Protein sequence: CASSAPGQEYEQYF.

The chain uses TRBV5-1 and TRBJ2-7; 7 bases fit TRBD1. CDR1 and CDR2 (germline): SGHRS, YFSETQ. V trimming: 4 bases; J trimming: 3 bases; junction bases outside the gene matches: 10. This CDR3 spans 15 amino acids. DNA of the CDR3: TGCGCCAGCAGCGTAGCAGGGGGAACGGGCTACGAGCAGTACTTC. It encodes CASSVAGGTGYEQYF.

V gene TRBV19 combines with J gene TRBJ1-1; 10 positions match TRBD1. After removal of 5 bases from V and 5 bases from J, the junction contained 5 bases not matched to a gene. Germline V gene lookup returns CDR1 LNHDA and CDR2 SQIVND (reference sequence). This CDR3 region has 14 residues. The CDR3 nucleotides read TGTGCCAGTAGTCACCAGGGACAGGGGACTGAAGCTTTCTTT. Residues: CASSHQGQGTEAFF.

The rearrangement uses TRBV6-5 and TRBJ1-5, with 9 bases that match TRBD1. After removal of 6 bases from V and 11 bases from J, the junction contained 8 bases not matched to a gene. Germline V gives CDR1 MNHEY, CDR2 SVGAGI. The CDR3 covers 13 residues. CDR3 region: CASRTGGLGTQHF. CDR3 sequence (DNA): TGTGCCAGCAGGACAGGGGGGTTGGGGACCCAGCATTTT.

The chain couples TRBV28 to TRBJ2-1, with no clear D. V lost 6 bases and J lost 9, with 21 bases in between. Looked up from germline, CDR1 is MDHEN and CDR2 is SYDVKM. The CDR3 consists of 15 residues. In nucleotides, the CDR3 is TGTGCCAGCAGCTCCCCTAGATCCGGGTATGGTGAGCAGTTCTTC. This gives the protein CASSSPRSGYGEQFF.